Below, 22 T cell receptor beta chains from the same sample are listed, as sequenced in a study of blood T cell repertoires in COVID-19. Sequenced by immunoSEQ multiplex PCR; TCRdb stores in-frame clones only, minus some. The sample lists roughly 100,000 clones, around 81% occurring once. The sample comprised peripheral blood. Receptor source: a man older than 75 with acute or convalescent COVID-19.

The J gene is TRBJ1-2, the V gene TRBV29-1; the match to TRBD1 covers 12 bases. Germline V lookup: CDR1 SQVTM, CDR2 ANQGSEA. V shed 3 bases and J 8 bases; nucleotides not matched to a gene: 7. The CDR3 contains 14 residues. The CDR3 region has the DNA TGCAGCGTTGATCCTGGGACAGGGGGCCGAGGCTACACCTTC. It encodes CSVDPGTGGRGYTF.

The chain links TRBV28 to TRBJ1-2; 8 bases match TRBD1. The CDR3 sequence is 17 residues long. Germline loops: CDR1 MDHEN, CDR2 SYDVKM. J was trimmed by 4 bases and V by 4 bases; bases with no gene match: 14. The CDR3: CASSSTPLTGDGYGYTF. The CDR3 DNA reads as TGTGCCAGCAGTTCGACCCCCCTGACAGGGGACGGCTATGGCTACACCTTC.

V usage is TRBV6-5 and J usage is TRBJ1-6, with 7 nucleotides matching TRBD1. Losses at the gene ends were 0 bases for V and 10 bases for J; bases not matched to a gene: 6. Germline V gene lookup returns CDR1 MNHEY and CDR2 SVGAGI. The CDR3 contains 15 residues. As DNA, the CDR3 is TGTGCCAGCAGTTACTCGGGACAGACCAAATCACCCCTCCACTTT. It codes for CASSYSGQTKSPLHF.

CDR3 sequence reads: CATSREVGGSYNEQFF. The CDR3 bases are TGTGCCACCAGCAGAGAAGTAGGCGGGAGTTACAATGAGCAGTTCTTC. This chain uses TRBV15 with TRBJ2-1, with 7 bases identical to TRBD2. CDR3 size: 16 residues. V trimming: 0 bases; J trimming: 4 bases; junction bases outside the gene matches: 6. CDR1 is LNHNV, CDR2 YYDKDF, per germline (reference sequence).

This chain joins TRBV6-2 or TRBV6-3 and TRBJ2-7; weak D call: TRBD2 (5 bases). CDR3 length equals 15 residues. CDR1 and CDR2 (germline): MNHEY, SVGEGT. V lost 6 bases, J lost 3 bases, and 18 bases lay in between. The CDR3: CASSPGRGFGYEQYF. The CDR3 DNA is TGTGCCAGCAGCCCCGGCCGGGGATTTGGCTACGAGCAGTACTTC.

This rearrangement joins TRBV18 to TRBJ2-2; TRBD1 might be the D (5 bases). Trimming removed 2 bases from V and 4 bases from J, with 11 bases in between. The CDR3 consists of 15 residues. The germline V gene encodes CDR1 KGHSH and CDR2 LQKENI. This CDR3 reads CASSPVTAFTGELFF. The DNA of the CDR3 is TGTGCCAGCTCACCAGTGACAGCCTTCACCGGGGAGCTGTTTTTT.

This clone appeared a few times. This chain connects TRBV28 to TRBJ2-3, with 7 bases fitting TRBD2. Germline-derived CDR1 and CDR2 are MDHEN and SYDVKM. The CDR3 runs 14 residues. Unmatched junction bases numbered 3, after V lost 2 bases and J lost 4 bases. The CDR3 sequence: CASSLAGVPDTQYF. CDR3 nucleotide sequence: TGTGCCAGCAGTTTAGCGGGAGTACCAGATACGCAGTATTTT.

The gene calls are TRBV11-2 and TRBJ2-5; 9 bases fit TRBD1. The CDR3 loop spans 14 amino acids. The V gene's germline CDR1 is SGHAT and CDR2 FQNNGV. The V segment lost 6 bases and the J segment 6 bases; nucleotides outside the gene matches: 8. The CDR3, as DNA: TGTGCCAGCAGTACAGGGGGCGCAGGGAAGACCCAGTACTTC. It encodes CASSTGGAGKTQYF.

The chain combines TRBV7-9 with TRBJ1-1, with 11 bases that match TRBD1. The germline gives CDR1 SEHNR, CDR2 FQNEAQ (reference sequence). The CDR3 totals 19 residues. J lost 1 base, V lost 0 bases, and 10 bases had no gene match. CDR3 amino acids: CASSLALRGQGVANTEAFF. CDR3 in DNA: TGTGCCAGCAGCTTAGCCCTTAGGGGACAGGGGGTAGCGAACACTGAAGCTTTCTTT.

V usage is TRBV7-2 and J usage is TRBJ1-1; D gene ambiguous. The CDR3 totals 14 residues. V lost 2 bases and J lost 1, with 8 bases in between. CDR1 is SGHTA, CDR2 FQGNSA, per germline. CDR3 in amino acids: CASSLMVANTEAFF. Written as DNA, the CDR3 is TGTGCCAGCAGCTTAATGGTAGCGAACACTGAAGCTTTCTTT. The full variable domain, in which reference TRBV7-2 and TRBJ1-1 provide the parts outside the CDR3, is GAGVSQSPSNKVTEKGKDVELRCDPISGHTALYWYRQSLGQGLEFLIYFQGNSAPDKSGLPSDRFSAERTGGSVSTLTIQRTQQEDSAVYLCASSLMVANTEAFFGQGTRLTVV.

DNA of the CDR3: TGTGCCAGCAGCCCATCCGGGACAGGGGGCAATGAGCAGTTCTTC. Translation: CASSPSGTGGNEQFF. The V gene is TRBV7-3, the J gene TRBJ2-1, with 11 nucleotides matching TRBD1. Germline V gene data show CDR1 as SGHTA and CDR2 as FQGTGA. Unmatched junction bases numbered 6, after V lost 5 bases and J lost 6 bases. The CDR3 has 15 amino acids.

This clone was seen once. The chain is built from TRBV2 and TRBJ2-1; D is unresolved. CDR3 size: 13 residues. Trimming removed 10 bases from V and 5 bases from J, with 15 bases in between. Germline V gene lookup returns CDR1 SNHLY and CDR2 FYNNEI. The CDR3: CAISIEAHNEQFF. DNA for the CDR3: TGTGCCATATCAATAGAGGCGCACAATGAGCAGTTCTTC.

The chain carries TRBV12-3 or TRBV12-4 and TRBJ2-2, with 7 bases matching TRBD1. The CDR3 spans 13 residues. Trimming at V came to 7 bases and at J to 5 bases, leaving 4 bases not matched to a gene. In DNA form, the CDR3 reads TGTGCCAGCACCCAACAGGGGACCGGGGAGCTGTTTTTT. This sequence encodes CASTQQGTGELFF.

The count of this clone is one. The rearrangement uses TRBV28 and TRBJ1-6, with a tentative D call TRBD1 (5 bases). Germline-derived CDR1 and CDR2 are MDHEN and SYDVKM. V gave up 4 bases and J gave up 7 bases, with 11 bases separating them. The CDR3 spans 14 residues. The DNA for the CDR3 is TGTGCCAGCAGTTCAGGGAGGAGAAATTCACCCCTCCACTTT. It is translated as CASSSGRRNSPLHF.

This clone turned up a few times. V usage is TRBV27 and J usage is TRBJ1-5, with TRBD1 matching 9 bases. The J segment lost 4 bases and the V segment lost 6 bases, leaving 10 bases of the junction unmatched. The CDR3 sequence is 16 residues long. Looked up from germline, CDR1 is MNHEY and CDR2 is SMNVEV (reference sequence). CDR3 region: CASRLAGTGLNQPQHF. The CDR3 DNA is TGTGCCAGCAGACTTGCTGGGACAGGGTTAAATCAGCCCCAGCATTTT.

The chain combines TRBV5-1 with TRBJ2-1; 8 bases agree with TRBD2. The CDR3 runs to 19 residues. Trimming at V came to 2 bases and at J to 12 bases, leaving 25 bases not matched to a gene. Germline CDR1 and CDR2: SGHRS and YFSETQ. Here the CDR3 reads CASSLLTTGRTSRGRGQFF. CDR3 bases: TGCGCCAGCAGCTTACTTACTACCGGCCGGACTAGCAGAGGGAGGGGGCAGTTCTTC.

The chain couples TRBV5-1 to TRBJ2-1, with 8 nucleotides matching TRBD1. The CDR3 sequence is 14 residues long. CDR1 is SGHRS, CDR2 YFSETQ, per germline. The J segment lost 8 bases and the V segment lost 4 bases, leaving 8 bases of the junction unmatched. CDR3 sequence: CASSVYQGADEQFF. The CDR3 DNA reads TGCGCCAGCAGCGTATACCAGGGGGCGGATGAGCAGTTCTTC.

The rearrangement uses TRBV7-2 and TRBJ1-2; D perhaps matches TRBD1 (5 bases). The CDR3 contains 17 residues. CDR1 is SGHTA, CDR2 FQGNSA, per germline. Trimming took off 3 bases at V and 8 bases at J, with 25 bases between the two ends. This CDR3 is CASSLSPGGTAVKGYTF. In nucleotides, the CDR3 is TGTGCCAGCAGCTTGAGCCCCGGAGGGACGGCCGTGAAGGGCTACACCTTC.

On this clone: Compared with germline, one end of the junction differs, possibly owing to a read error. V gene TRBV9 combines with J gene TRBJ2-7, with D perhaps matching TRBD2 (5 bases). This CDR3 has 14 amino acids. Germline V gene sequence: CDR1 SGDLS, CDR2 YYNGEE. The CDR3 reads CASRVGERPYEQYF. The CDR3 bases are TGTGCCAGCAGGGTAGGTGAGCGGCCCTACGAGCAGTACTTC.

V usage is TRBV5-1 and J usage is TRBJ2-1; 11 nucleotides line up with TRBD2. In germline, CDR1 is SGHRS, CDR2 YFSETQ. The CDR3 sequence is 18 residues long. The junction had 12 bases not matched to a gene; V was cut back by 3 bases and J by 4 bases. The CDR3 sequence: CASSSGASGRISYNEQFF. The CDR3 nucleotides are TGCGCCAGCAGCTCTGGGGCTAGCGGGAGGATTTCTTACAATGAGCAGTTCTTC.

This clone was seen only a few times. The chain carries TRBV3-1 (or the pseudogene TRBV3-2) and TRBJ1-1; D unclear. The V gene lost 1 base and the J gene lost 5 bases, with 8 bases spanning the gap. Germline V gene lookup returns CDR1 LGHDT and CDR2 YNNKEL (reference sequence). The CDR3 covers 13 residues. As DNA, the CDR3 is TGTGCCAGCAGCCAAGGAACGGGGACTGAAGCTTTCTTT. Its protein product is CASSQGTGTEAFF.

The chain recombines TRBV5-1 with TRBJ2-3, with D tentatively TRBD2 (6 bases). V was cut by 3 bases and J by 2 bases, with 19 bases left in between. This CDR3 is built from 17 residues. Per germline, CDR1 SGHRS and CDR2 YFSETQ. The CDR3 DNA reads TGCGCCAGCAGCTATGATACTAGCCGACAGATCACAGATACGCAGTATTTT. Translation gives CASSYDTSRQITDTQYF.